A selection of T cell receptor beta chains follows, all from one sample in a study of Graves' ophthalmopathy and Graves' hyperthyroidism. TCRdb analysed the multiplex PCR reads with MiXCR anew, one entry per CDR3 protein. The top ten clones hold around 10% of a sample with approximately 1.2 million distinct CDR3 sequences, about 38% of them seen once. Sequenced sample: peripheral blood or thyroid tissue (not recorded which). These receptors came from an adult man with Graves' hyperthyroidism. CDR3s include the opening cysteine and the closing phenylalanine or tryptophan. D genes are given only for firm matches.

CDR3aa	d_gene	j_gene	v_gene
CASSILFTMREGGYTF	NA	TRBJ1-2	TRBV19
CSATPDPGTGNQPQHF	TRBD1	TRBJ1-5	TRBV20-1
CASSERQGDGELFF	TRBD1	TRBJ2-2	TRBV6-5
CATSRDSGTSNQPQHF	NA	TRBJ1-5	TRBV15
CASSSLFRGRPSRIHEQYF	TRBD1	TRBJ2-7	TRBV4-1
CASINPSSYEQYF	NA	TRBJ2-7	TRBV6-2/TRBV6-3
CASSVDRGLLFF	TRBD1	TRBJ1-4	TRBV5-1
CAISESSLRHATEAFF	NA	TRBJ1-1	TRBV10-3
CATSRDSRTVLYGYTF	NA	TRBJ1-2	TRBV15
CSVDVDTNTEAFF	NA	TRBJ1-1	TRBV29-1
CSARDGHFNQPQHF	NA	TRBJ1-5	TRBV20-1
CASSLLGSASEETQYF	NA	TRBJ2-5	TRBV5-1
CSVRTGREAFF	TRBD1	TRBJ1-1	TRBV29-1
CSASQGTGNQPQHF	NA	TRBJ1-5	TRBV20-1
CSVREYENTEAFF	NA	TRBJ1-1	TRBV29-1
CASSLGLAGVPNEQFF	TRBD2	TRBJ2-1	TRBV5-1
CASSQTHRGRPEQETQYF	TRBD1	TRBJ2-5	TRBV25-1
CASSPTGNQPHHF	NA	TRBJ1-5	TRBV5-1
CASSLPSQYEQYF	NA	TRBJ2-7	TRBV28
CASSPSGVSGNTIYF	NA	TRBJ1-3	TRBV7-8
CSASRSGTGSETQYF	TRBD1	TRBJ2-5	TRBV20-1
CASSQDAGLSSYEQYF	NA	TRBJ2-7	TRBV4-1
CVTEQDPHGYTF	NA	TRBJ1-2	TRBV14
CASETGSTEKLFF	TRBD1	TRBJ1-4	TRBV25-1
CAISESLGQPLGSGANVLTF	NA	TRBJ2-6	TRBV10-3
CASSPRPELANYGYTF	NA	TRBJ1-2	TRBV6-5
CSVPSGEGAMNTEAFF	TRBD1	TRBJ1-1	TRBV29-1
CASSPTVVGTEAFF	NA	TRBJ1-1	TRBV28
CASSDRTQILSTDTQYF	NA	TRBJ2-3	TRBV10-2
CASSYSPTGLYGYTF	TRBD1	TRBJ1-2	TRBV2
CAWGRYEQYF	NA	TRBJ2-7	TRBV30
CASSHPGPAGGLDQPQHF	NA	TRBJ1-5	TRBV7-8
CASSPEGGLAGEIYEQYF	TRBD2	TRBJ2-7	TRBV7-9
CSALNLGRWGYTF	NA	TRBJ1-2	TRBV29-1
CAIRLDRSNSNQPQHF	TRBD1	TRBJ1-5	TRBV10-3
CASSSRQGINQPQHF	TRBD1	TRBJ1-5	TRBV19
CSARGGQGRLESPLHF	NA	TRBJ1-6	TRBV20-1
CASSMVAGGSSYEQYF	TRBD2	TRBJ2-7	TRBV2
CASSYSTRGYNSPLHF	NA	TRBJ1-6	TRBV6-5
CSAADRAGGNQPQHF	TRBD1	TRBJ1-5	TRBV29-1
CATARGDTQYF	NA	TRBJ2-3	TRBV24-1
CASRGRSGQSSYEQYF	NA	TRBJ2-7	TRBV25-1
CSAVDGHRYEQYF	NA	TRBJ2-7	TRBV20-1
CASSASGTSGRAQETQYF	TRBD2	TRBJ2-5	TRBV9
CSAGTSVGELFF	TRBD2	TRBJ2-2	TRBV20-1
CASSPFGAGRETQYF	NA	TRBJ2-5	TRBV12-3/TRBV12-4
CASSVGGDEQYF	TRBD2	TRBJ2-7	TRBV7-8
CASSAGTGGYEQYF	TRBD1	TRBJ2-7	TRBV9
CATSTPGQGAGETNEKLFF	TRBD1	TRBJ1-4	TRBV15